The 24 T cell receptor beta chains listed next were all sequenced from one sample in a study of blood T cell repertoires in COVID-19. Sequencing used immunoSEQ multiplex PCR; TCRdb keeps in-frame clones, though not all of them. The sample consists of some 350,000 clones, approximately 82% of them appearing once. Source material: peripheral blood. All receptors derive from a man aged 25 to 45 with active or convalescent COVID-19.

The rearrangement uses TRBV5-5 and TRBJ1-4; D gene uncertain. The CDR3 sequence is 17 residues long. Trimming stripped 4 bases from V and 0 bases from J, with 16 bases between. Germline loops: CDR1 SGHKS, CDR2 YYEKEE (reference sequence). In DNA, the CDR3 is TGTGCCAGCAGCCCAGTGGTTGGGCTTGCAACTAATGAAAAACTGTTTTTT. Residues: CASSPVVGLATNEKLFF.

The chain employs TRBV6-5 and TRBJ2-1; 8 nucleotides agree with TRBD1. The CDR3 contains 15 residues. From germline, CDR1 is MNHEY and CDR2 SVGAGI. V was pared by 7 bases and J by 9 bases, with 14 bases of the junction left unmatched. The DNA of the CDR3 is TGTGCCAGCACGCGGGTCCAGGGGGCTTTTAGTGAGCAGTTCTTC. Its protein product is CASTRVQGAFSEQFF.

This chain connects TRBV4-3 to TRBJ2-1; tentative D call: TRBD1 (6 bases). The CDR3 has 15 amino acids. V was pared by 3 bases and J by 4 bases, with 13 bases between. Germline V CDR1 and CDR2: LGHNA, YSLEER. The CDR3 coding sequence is TGCGCCAGCAGCCAGGTTTTGGACAGTTACAATGAGCAGTTCTTC. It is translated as CASSQVLDSYNEQFF.

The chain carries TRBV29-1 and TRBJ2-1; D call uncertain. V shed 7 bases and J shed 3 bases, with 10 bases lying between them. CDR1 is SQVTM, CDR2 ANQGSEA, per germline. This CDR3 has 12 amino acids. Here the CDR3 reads CSAGQNYNEQFF. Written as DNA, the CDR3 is TGCAGCGCTGGGCAGAACTACAATGAGCAGTTCTTC.

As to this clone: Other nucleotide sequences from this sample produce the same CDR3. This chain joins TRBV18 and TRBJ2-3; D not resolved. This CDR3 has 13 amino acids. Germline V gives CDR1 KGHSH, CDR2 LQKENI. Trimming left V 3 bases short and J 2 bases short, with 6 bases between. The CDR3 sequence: CASSPDTTDTQYF. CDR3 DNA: TGTGCCAGCTCACCCGACACCACAGATACGCAGTATTTT.

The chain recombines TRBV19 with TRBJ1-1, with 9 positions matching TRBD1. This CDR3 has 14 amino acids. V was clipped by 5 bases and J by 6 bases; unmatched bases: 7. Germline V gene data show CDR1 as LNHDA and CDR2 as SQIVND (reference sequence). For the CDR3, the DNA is TGTGCCAGTAGTGTCAACAGGGGGCTGGCTGAAGCTTTCTTT. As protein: CASSVNRGLAEAFF.

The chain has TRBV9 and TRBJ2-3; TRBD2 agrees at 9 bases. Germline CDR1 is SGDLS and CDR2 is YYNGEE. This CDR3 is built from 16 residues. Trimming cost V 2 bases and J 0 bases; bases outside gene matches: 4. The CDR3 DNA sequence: TGTGCCAGCAGCGTGACAGCGGGAGGCAGCACAGATACGCAGTATTTT. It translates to CASSVTAGGSTDTQYF.

The CDR3 reads CATSDPGLEQYF. The CDR3 DNA reads as TGTGCCACCAGTGATCCGGGACTAGAGCAGTACTTC. The chain has TRBV24-1 and TRBJ2-7, with 7 bases that match TRBD2. Trimming cost V 3 bases and J 7 bases; bases outside gene matches: 2. CDR1 is KGHDR, CDR2 SFDVKD, per germline. CDR3 length: 12 amino acids.

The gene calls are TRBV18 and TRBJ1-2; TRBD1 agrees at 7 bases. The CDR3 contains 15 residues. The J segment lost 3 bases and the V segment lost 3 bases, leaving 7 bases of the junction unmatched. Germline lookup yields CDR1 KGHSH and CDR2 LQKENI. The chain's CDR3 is CASSPNRGKDYGYTF. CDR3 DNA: TGTGCCAGCTCACCGAACAGGGGAAAAGACTATGGCTACACCTTC.

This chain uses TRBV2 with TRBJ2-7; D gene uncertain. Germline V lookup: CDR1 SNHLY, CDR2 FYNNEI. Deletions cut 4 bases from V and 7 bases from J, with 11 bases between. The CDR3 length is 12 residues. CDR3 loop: CASSGGFSEQYF. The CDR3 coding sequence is TGTGCCAGCAGTGGAGGCTTCTCGGAGCAGTACTTC.

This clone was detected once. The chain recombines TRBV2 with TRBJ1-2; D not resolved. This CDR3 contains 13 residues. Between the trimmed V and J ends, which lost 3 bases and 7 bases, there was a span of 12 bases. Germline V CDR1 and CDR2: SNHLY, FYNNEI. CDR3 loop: CASSDSAAGGYTF. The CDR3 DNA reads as TGTGCCAGCAGTGATAGTGCCGCGGGTGGCTACACCTTC.

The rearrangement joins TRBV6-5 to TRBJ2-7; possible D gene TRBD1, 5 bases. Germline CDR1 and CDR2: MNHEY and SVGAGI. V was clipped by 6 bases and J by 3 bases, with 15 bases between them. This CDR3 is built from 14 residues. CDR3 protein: CASSFQGGSYEQYF. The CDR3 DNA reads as TGTGCCAGCAGCTTCCAGGGTGGCAGCTACGAGCAGTACTTC.

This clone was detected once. CDR3 residues: CASSLTLAGGGDTQYF. CDR3 bases: TGTGCCAGCAGCCTTACCTTAGCGGGGGGAGGAGATACGCAGTATTTT. The V call is TRBV7-2, the J call TRBJ2-3; 10 bases map to TRBD2. The germline V gene encodes CDR1 SGHTA and CDR2 FQGNSA. Germline trimming cut 5 bases from V and 5 bases from J; bases unmatched to any gene: 10. This CDR3 has 16 amino acids.

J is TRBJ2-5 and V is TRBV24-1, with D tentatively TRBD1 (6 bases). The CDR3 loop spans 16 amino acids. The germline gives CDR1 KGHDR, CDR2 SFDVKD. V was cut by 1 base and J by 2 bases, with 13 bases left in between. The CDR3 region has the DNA TGTGCCACCAGTGATTTCCGCCGGGACACTCAAGAGACCCAGTACTTC. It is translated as CATSDFRRDTQETQYF.

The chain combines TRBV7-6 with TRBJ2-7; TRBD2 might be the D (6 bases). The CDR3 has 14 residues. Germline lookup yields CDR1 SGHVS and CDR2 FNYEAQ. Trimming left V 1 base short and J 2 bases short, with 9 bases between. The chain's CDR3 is CASSLEAGTYEQYF. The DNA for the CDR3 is TGTGCCAGCAGCTTAGAAGCGGGCACCTACGAGCAGTACTTC.

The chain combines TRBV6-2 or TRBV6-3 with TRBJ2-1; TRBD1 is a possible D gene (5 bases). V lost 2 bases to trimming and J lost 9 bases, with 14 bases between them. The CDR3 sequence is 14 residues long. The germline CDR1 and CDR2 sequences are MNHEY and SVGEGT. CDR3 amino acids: CASSYPTGPSEQFF. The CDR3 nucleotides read TGTGCCAGCAGTTACCCTACAGGCCCAAGTGAGCAGTTCTTC.

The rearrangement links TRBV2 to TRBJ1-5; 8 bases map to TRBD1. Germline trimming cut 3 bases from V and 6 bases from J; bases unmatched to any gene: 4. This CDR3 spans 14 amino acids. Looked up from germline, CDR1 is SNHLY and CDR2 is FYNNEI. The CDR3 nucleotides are TGTGCCAGCAGTGACGGACAGGGCGCTCAGCCCCAGCATTTT. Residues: CASSDGQGAQPQHF.

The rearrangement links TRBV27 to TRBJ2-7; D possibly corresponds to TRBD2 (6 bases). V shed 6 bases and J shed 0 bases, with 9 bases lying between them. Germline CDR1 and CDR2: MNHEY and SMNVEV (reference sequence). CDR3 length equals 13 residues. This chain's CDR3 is CASRGGTSYEQYF. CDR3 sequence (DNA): TGTGCCAGCAGGGGGGGAACCTCCTACGAGCAGTACTTC.

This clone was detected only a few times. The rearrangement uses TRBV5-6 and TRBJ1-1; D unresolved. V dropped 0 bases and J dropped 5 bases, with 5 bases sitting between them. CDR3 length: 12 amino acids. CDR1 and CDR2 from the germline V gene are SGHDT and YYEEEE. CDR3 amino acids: CASSLVRTEAFF. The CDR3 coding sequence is TGTGCCAGCAGCTTGGTTCGGACTGAAGCTTTCTTT.

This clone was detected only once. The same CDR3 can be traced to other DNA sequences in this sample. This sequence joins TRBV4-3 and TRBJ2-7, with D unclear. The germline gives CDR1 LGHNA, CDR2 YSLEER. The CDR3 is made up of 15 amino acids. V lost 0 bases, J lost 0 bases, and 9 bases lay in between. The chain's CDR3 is CASSQDRGRSYEQYF. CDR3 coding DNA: TGCGCCAGCAGCCAAGATCGTGGCCGCTCCTACGAGCAGTACTTC.

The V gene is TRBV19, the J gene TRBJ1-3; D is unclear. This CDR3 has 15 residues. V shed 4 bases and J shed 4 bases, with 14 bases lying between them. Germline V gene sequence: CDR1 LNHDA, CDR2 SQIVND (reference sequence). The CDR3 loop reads CASSRERTYGNTIYF. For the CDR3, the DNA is TGTGCCAGTAGTAGGGAGCGGACCTACGGAAACACCATATATTTT.

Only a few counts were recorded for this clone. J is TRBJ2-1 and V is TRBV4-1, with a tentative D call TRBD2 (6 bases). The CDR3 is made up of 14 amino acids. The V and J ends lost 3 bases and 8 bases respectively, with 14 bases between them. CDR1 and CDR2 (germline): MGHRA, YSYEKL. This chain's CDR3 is CASSHRTTDYEQFF. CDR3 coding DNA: TGCGCCAGCAGCCACCGGACTACCGACTATGAGCAGTTCTTC.

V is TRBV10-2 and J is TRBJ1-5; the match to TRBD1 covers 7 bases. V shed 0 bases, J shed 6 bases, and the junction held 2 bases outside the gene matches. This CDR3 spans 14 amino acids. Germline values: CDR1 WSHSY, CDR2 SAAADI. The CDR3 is CASSESDRAQPQHF. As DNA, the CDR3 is TGCGCCAGCAGTGAGTCCGACAGGGCTCAGCCCCAGCATTTT.

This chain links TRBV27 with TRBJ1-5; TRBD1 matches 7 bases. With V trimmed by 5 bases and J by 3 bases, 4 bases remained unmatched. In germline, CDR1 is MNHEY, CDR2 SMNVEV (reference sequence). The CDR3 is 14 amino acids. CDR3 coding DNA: TGTGCCAGCAGTAACAGGGGAGACAATCAGCCCCAGCATTTT. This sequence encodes CASSNRGDNQPQHF.